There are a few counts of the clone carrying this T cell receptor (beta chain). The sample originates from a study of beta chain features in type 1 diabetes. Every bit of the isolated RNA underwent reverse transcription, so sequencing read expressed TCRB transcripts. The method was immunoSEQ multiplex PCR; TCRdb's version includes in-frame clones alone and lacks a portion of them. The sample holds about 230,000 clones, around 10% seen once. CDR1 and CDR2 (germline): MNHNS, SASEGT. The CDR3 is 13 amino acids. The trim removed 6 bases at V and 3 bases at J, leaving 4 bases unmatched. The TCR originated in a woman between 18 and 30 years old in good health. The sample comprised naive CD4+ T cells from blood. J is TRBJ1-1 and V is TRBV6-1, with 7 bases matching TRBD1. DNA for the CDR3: TGTGCCAGCAGCCTGGACAGGTACACTGAAGCTTTCTTT. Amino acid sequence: CASSLDRYTEAFF.